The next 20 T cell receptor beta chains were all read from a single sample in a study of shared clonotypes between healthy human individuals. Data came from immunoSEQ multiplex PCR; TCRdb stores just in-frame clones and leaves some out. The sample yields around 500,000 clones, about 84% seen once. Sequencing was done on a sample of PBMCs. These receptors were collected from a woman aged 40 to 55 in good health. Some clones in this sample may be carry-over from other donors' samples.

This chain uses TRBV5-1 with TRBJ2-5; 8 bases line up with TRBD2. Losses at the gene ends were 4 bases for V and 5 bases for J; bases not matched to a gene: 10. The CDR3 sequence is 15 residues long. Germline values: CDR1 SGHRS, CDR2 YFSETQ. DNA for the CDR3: TGCGCCAGCAGCAGTTTAGCGGGGATCGGCGAGACCCAGTACTTC. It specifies CASSSLAGIGETQYF.

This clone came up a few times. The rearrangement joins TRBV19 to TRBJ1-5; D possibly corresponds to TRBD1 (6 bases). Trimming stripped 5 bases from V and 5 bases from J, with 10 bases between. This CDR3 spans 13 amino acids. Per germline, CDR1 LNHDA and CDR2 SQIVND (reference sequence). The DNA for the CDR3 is TGTGCCAGTAGTTCCAACAGGGATCAGCCCCAGCATTTT. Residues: CASSSNRDQPQHF.

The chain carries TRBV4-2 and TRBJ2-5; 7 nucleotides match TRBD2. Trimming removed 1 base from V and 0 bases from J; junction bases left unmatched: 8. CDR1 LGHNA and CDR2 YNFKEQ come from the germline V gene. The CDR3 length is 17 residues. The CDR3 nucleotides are TGTGCCAGCAGCCAAGCGATGACTAGCAGGAACCAAGAGACCCAGTACTTC. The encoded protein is CASSQAMTSRNQETQYF.

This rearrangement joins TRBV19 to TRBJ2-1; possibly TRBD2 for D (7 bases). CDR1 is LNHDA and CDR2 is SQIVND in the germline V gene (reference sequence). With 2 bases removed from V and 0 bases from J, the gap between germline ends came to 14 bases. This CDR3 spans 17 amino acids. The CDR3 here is CASSIRGAGRSYNEQFF. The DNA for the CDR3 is TGTGCCAGTAGTATACGGGGGGCGGGACGCTCCTACAATGAGCAGTTCTTC.

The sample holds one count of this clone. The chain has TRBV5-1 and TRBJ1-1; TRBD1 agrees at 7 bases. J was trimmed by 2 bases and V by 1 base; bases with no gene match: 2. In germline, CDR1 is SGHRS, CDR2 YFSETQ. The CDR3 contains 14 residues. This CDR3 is CASSLNRGNTEAFF. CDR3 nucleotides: TGCGCCAGCAGCTTGAACAGGGGAAACACTGAAGCTTTCTTT. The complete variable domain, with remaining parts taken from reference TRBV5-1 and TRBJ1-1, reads KAGVTQTPRYLIKTRGQQVTLSCSPISGHRSVSWYQQTPGQGLQFLFEYFSETQRNKGNFPGRFSGRQFSNSRSEMNVSTLELGDSALYLCASSLNRGNTEAFFGQGTRLTVV.

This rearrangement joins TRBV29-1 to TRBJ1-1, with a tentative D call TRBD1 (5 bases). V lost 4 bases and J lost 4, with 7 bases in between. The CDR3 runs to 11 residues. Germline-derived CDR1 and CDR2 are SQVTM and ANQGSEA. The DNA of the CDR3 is TGCAGCGTTGCAGGGCCCACTGAAGCTTTCTTT. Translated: CSVAGPTEAFF.

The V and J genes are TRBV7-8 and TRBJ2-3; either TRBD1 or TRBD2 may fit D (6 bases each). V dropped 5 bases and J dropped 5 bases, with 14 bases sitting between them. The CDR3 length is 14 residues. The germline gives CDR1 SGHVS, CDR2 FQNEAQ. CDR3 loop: CASSLGGTQDTQYF. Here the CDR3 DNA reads TGTGCCAGCAGCCTCGGGGGCACCCAAGATACGCAGTATTTT.

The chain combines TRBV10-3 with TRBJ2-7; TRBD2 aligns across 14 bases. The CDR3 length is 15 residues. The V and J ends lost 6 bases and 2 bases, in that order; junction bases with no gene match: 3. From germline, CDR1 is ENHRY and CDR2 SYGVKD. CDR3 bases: TGTGCCATCAGAAGGACTAGCGGGGGGACCTACGAGCAGTACTTC. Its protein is CAIRRTSGGTYEQYF.

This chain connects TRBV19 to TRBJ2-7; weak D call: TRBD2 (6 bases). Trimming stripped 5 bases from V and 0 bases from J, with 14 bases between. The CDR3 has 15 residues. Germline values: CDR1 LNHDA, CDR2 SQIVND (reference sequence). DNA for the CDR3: TGTGCCAGTAGTCGCGCCCTAGCGAGCTCCTACGAGCAGTACTTC. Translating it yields CASSRALASSYEQYF.

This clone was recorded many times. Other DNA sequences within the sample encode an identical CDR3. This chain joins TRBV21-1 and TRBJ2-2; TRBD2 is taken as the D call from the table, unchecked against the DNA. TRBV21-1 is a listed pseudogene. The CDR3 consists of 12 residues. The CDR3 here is CASRNIPGELFF. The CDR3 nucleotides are TGTGCCAGCCGCAATATTCCCGGGGAGCTGTTTTTT.

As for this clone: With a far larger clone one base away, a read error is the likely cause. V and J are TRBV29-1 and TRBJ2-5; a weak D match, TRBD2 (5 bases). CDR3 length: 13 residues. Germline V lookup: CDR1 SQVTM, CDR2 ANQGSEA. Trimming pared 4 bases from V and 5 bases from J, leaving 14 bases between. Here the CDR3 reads CSVAEGASETQYF. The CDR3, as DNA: TGCAGCGTTGCCGAGGGAGCAAGTGAGACCCAGTACTTC.

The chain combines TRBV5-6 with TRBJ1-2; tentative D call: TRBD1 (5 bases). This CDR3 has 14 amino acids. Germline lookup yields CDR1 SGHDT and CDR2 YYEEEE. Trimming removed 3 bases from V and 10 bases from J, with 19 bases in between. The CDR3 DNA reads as TGTGCCAGCAGCTCCTACACAGGTGTCCCTAACTACACCTTC. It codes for CASSSYTGVPNYTF.

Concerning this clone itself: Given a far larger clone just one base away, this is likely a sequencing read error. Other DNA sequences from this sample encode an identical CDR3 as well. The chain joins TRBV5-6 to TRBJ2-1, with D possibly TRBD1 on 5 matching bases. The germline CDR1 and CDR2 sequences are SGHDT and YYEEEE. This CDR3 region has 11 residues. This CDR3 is CASSLGPGKFF. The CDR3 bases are TGTGCCAGTAGCTTGGGCCCAGGGAAGTTCTTC.

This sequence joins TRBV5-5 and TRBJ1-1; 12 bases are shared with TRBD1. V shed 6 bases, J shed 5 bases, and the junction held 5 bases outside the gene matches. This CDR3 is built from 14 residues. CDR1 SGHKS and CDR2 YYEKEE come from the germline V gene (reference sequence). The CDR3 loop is CASMGQGAGTEAFF. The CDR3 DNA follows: TGTGCCAGCATGGGACAGGGGGCCGGAACTGAAGCTTTCTTT.

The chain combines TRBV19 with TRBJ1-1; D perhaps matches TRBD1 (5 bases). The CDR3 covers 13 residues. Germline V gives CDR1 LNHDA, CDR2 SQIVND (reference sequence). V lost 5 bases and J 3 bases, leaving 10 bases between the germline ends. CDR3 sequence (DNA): TGTGCCAGTAGTTGGGGACGGGACACTGAAGCTTTCTTT. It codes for CASSWGRDTEAFF.

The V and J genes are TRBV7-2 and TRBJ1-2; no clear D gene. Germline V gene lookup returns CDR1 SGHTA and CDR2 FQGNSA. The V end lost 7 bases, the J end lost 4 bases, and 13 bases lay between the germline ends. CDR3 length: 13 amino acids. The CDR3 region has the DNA TGTGCCAGCACCAGAGCGGGCGGCTATGGCTACACCTTC. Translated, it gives CASTRAGGYGYTF.

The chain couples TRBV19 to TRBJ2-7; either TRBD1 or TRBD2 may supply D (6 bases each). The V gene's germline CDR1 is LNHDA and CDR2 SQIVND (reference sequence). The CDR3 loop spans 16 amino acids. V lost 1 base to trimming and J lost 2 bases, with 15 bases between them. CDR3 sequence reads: CASSIGRGTGTYEQYF. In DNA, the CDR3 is TGTGCCAGTAGTATAGGGAGGGGAACAGGGACCTACGAGCAGTACTTC.

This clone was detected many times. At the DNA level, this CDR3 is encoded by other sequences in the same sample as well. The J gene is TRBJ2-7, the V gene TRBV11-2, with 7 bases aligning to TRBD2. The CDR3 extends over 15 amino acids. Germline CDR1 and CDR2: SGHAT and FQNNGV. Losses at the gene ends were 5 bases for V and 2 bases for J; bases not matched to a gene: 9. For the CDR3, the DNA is TGTGCCAGCAGCCCCCGGGCGGGAGTGACCTACGAGCAGTACTTC. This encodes CASSPRAGVTYEQYF.

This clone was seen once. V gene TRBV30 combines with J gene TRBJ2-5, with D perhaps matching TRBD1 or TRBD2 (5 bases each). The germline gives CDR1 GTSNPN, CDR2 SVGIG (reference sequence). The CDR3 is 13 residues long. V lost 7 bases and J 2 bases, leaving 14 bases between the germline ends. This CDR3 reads CASSRDLQETQYF. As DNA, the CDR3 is TGTGCCTCGTCCCGGGACCTACAAGAGACCCAGTACTTC.

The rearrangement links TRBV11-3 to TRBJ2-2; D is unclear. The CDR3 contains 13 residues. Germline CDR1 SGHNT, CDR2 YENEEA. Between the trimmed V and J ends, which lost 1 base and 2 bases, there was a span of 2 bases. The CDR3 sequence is CASSLVNTGELFF. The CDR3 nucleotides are TGTGCCAGCAGCTTAGTAAACACCGGGGAGCTGTTTTTT.